The 28 T cell receptor beta chains in this list originate from one sample, sequenced in a study of cytomegalovirus exposure and HLA in healthy donors. PCR primers comprised 60 Vbeta and 13 Jbeta primers. The assay was immunoSEQ multiplex PCR, and TCRdb's table has in-frame clones only and misses some. This sample has 120,000 or so clones, with over 60% found just once. The source material was PBMCs. The source is a human donor in good health.

The chain couples TRBV7-9 to TRBJ2-3, with 7 nucleotides matching TRBD1. Germline V gives CDR1 SEHNR, CDR2 FQNEAQ (reference sequence). Trimming at V came to 3 bases and at J to 2 bases, leaving 5 bases not matched to a gene. The CDR3 totals 15 residues. CDR3 in amino acids: CASSFRQGSTDTQYF. CDR3 nucleotides: TGTGCCAGCAGCTTTAGACAGGGTTCCACAGATACGCAGTATTTT.

This rearrangement joins TRBV4-1 to TRBJ1-5, with 8 bases lining up with TRBD1. Germline lookup yields CDR1 MGHRA and CDR2 YSYEKL. This CDR3 comprises 15 residues. Trimming took 3 bases from V and 5 from J; bases not matched to a gene: 6. The CDR3 DNA is TGCGCCAGCAGCCAGGCGACAGGGGAGCATCAGCCCCAGCATTTT. Translating it yields CASSQATGEHQPQHF.

This clone appeared a single time. This chain connects TRBV6-5 to TRBJ2-3; D might be TRBD1 (5 bases). Germline CDR1 is MNHEY and CDR2 is SVGAGI. The CDR3 runs to 12 residues. Deletions cut 4 bases from V and 6 bases from J, with 8 bases between. This CDR3 is CASSSYRDTQYF. The CDR3 DNA follows: TGTGCCAGCAGTTCCTACAGGGATACGCAGTATTTT.

This clone was observed once. The chain carries TRBV25-1 and TRBJ1-2, with TRBD1 as a possible D gene (6 bases). The CDR3 consists of 15 residues. V was shortened by 0 bases and J by 3 bases, with 11 bases between the two germline ends. Germline V gene sequence: CDR1 MGHDK, CDR2 SYGVNS. In nucleotides, the CDR3 is TGTGCCAGCAGTGAATATTTCCAGGGGCACTATGGCTACACCTTC. Amino acid sequence: CASSEYFQGHYGYTF.

This clone has a single count. The chain carries TRBV5-1 and TRBJ2-1; 10 nucleotides match TRBD2. Trimming removed 1 base from V and 1 base from J; junction bases left unmatched: 2. The CDR3 is made up of 16 amino acids. CDR1 is SGHRS and CDR2 is YFSETQ in the germline V gene. CDR3 in amino acids: CASSLLAGVSYNEQFF. CDR3 bases: TGCGCCAGCAGCTTGCTAGCGGGGGTTTCCTACAATGAGCAGTTCTTC.

This clone showed up just a few times. The chain is built from TRBV10-1 and TRBJ2-7; D perhaps matches TRBD2 (5 bases). This CDR3 contains 14 residues. Germline loops: CDR1 WNHNN, CDR2 SYGVQD (reference sequence). The V and J ends lost 4 bases and 4 bases respectively, with 14 bases between them. The CDR3 DNA reads TGCGCCAGCAGTGGATCCGGGATAGGATACGAGCAGTACTTC. It is translated as CASSGSGIGYEQYF.

The gene calls are TRBV7-2 and TRBJ1-5; D unclear. The CDR3 runs to 13 residues. Germline V gives CDR1 SGHTA, CDR2 FQGNSA. Trimming took 2 bases from V and 5 from J, leaving 7 bases between them. In nucleotides, the CDR3 is TGTGCCAGCAGCTTACGGGGAGATCAGCCCCAGCATTTT. Its translation is CASSLRGDQPQHF.

This clone was recorded once. J is TRBJ2-1 and V is TRBV9, with TRBD2 matching over 10 bases. Germline lookup yields CDR1 SGDLS and CDR2 YYNGEE. The length of the CDR3 is 13 residues. Unmatched junction bases numbered 2, after V lost 7 bases and J lost 4 bases. CDR3 DNA sequence: TGTGCCAGCGGACTAGCGGAATACAATGAGCAGTTCTTC. Translated, it gives CASGLAEYNEQFF.

The chain joins TRBV9 to TRBJ1-1; D not resolved. Trimming took 3 bases from V and 7 from J, leaving 10 bases between them. The CDR3 totals 12 residues. Germline V gene sequence: CDR1 SGDLS, CDR2 YYNGEE. In DNA, the CDR3 is TGTGCCAGCAGCGCCAAGGGAGGTGAAGCTTTCTTT. It yields the protein CASSAKGGEAFF.

The J gene is TRBJ1-2, the V gene TRBV5-1; D is possibly TRBD1 (6 bases). Germline CDR1 and CDR2: SGHRS and YFSETQ. The CDR3 contains 15 residues. V gave up 5 bases and J gave up 7 bases, with 21 bases separating them. The CDR3 region has the DNA TGCGCCAGCAGAGCCCAGGGGTTTGCGCGCGGTGGCTACACCTTC. The encoded protein is CASRAQGFARGGYTF.

The chain couples TRBV18 to TRBJ2-7, with D possibly being TRBD1 (6 bases). The ends were cut back, 3 bases at V and 1 base at J, with 19 bases in the middle. The CDR3 is 17 amino acids. CDR1 and CDR2 (germline): KGHSH, LQKENI. The CDR3 DNA follows: TGTGCCAGCTCACCCATCCAGGGGCTTATATCATCCTACGAGCAGTACTTC. Amino acid sequence: CASSPIQGLISSYEQYF.

The V call is TRBV6-5, the J call TRBJ2-1; 7 nucleotides align to TRBD1. Germline CDR1 is MNHEY and CDR2 is SVGAGI. This CDR3 is built from 16 residues. V lost 1 base and J lost 7; bases outside the gene matches: 10. The DNA of the CDR3 is TGTGCCAGCAGTTACTACCCACAGGGGCCGGGAAATGAGCAGTTCTTC. Translation: CASSYYPQGPGNEQFF.

The CDR3: CASSPGTGLAYETQYF. The CDR3 region has the DNA TGTGCCAGCAGCCCAGGAACGGGACTAGCGTACGAGACCCAGTACTTC. The chain joins TRBV9 to TRBJ2-5; 10 bases map to TRBD2. The CDR3 has 16 amino acids. CDR1 and CDR2 (germline): SGDLS, YYNGEE. V lost 4 bases, J lost 5 bases, and 11 bases stayed unmatched.

This sequence joins TRBV18 and TRBJ1-4; TRBD1 aligns across 7 bases. The CDR3 has 15 residues. Per germline, CDR1 KGHSH and CDR2 LQKENI. Germline trimming cut 4 bases from V and 4 bases from J; bases unmatched to any gene: 6. The CDR3 here is CASSLSDRFNEKLFF. The CDR3 DNA reads as TGTGCCAGCTCACTCTCGGACAGGTTTAATGAAAAACTGTTTTTT.

V is TRBV6-5 and J is TRBJ2-1; weak D call: TRBD1 (5 bases). The CDR3 spans 15 residues. V dropped 5 bases and J dropped 0 bases, with 11 bases sitting between them. Germline assignment: CDR1 MNHEY and CDR2 SVGAGI. This CDR3 reads CASSVQATSYNEQFF. DNA of the CDR3: TGTGCCAGCAGTGTACAGGCAACCTCCTACAATGAGCAGTTCTTC.

This clone was counted only a few times. The chain couples TRBV6-1 to TRBJ2-1; 9 bases agree with TRBD1. The V gene end was trimmed by 9 bases and the J gene end by 7 bases; junction bases not matched to a gene: 7. The CDR3 is made up of 13 amino acids. CDR1 is MNHNS, CDR2 SASEGT, per germline. CDR3 protein: CASPGQGWNEQFF. The CDR3 coding sequence is TGTGCCAGTCCGGGACAGGGTTGGAATGAGCAGTTCTTC.

The chain carries TRBV5-8 and TRBJ1-1; D may be TRBD1 (6 bases). The V and J ends lost 3 bases and 6 bases respectively, with 9 bases between them. CDR1 is SGHTS and CDR2 is YDEGEE in the germline V gene. The CDR3 is 12 residues long. The CDR3 sequence is CASSSGGAEAFF. DNA of the CDR3: TGTGCCAGCAGCTCGGGGGGCGCTGAAGCTTTCTTT.

V and J are TRBV19 and TRBJ1-3; 8 positions agree with TRBD1. The length of the CDR3 is 20 residues. Germline assignment: CDR1 LNHDA and CDR2 SQIVND (reference sequence). With 8 bases clipped from V and 0 bases from J, the junction kept 21 bases outside the gene matches. This CDR3 reads CASSAVRDRRFEASGNTIYF. For the CDR3, the DNA is TGTGCCAGTTCAGCGGTCCGGGACAGGAGATTCGAAGCCTCTGGAAACACCATATATTTT.

The chain couples TRBV6-1 to TRBJ1-2; 7 bases fit TRBD1. V trimming: 8 bases; J trimming: 4 bases; junction bases outside the gene matches: 10. The CDR3 has 14 amino acids. The germline CDR1 and CDR2 sequences are MNHNS and SASEGT. CDR3 loop: CASGSRGRVYGYTF. In nucleotides, the CDR3 is TGTGCCAGCGGGAGTAGGGGGCGAGTCTATGGCTACACCTTC.

This clone was observed a few times. The V call is TRBV6-1, the J call TRBJ2-7; no definite D call. The ends were cut back, 2 bases at V and 4 bases at J, with 3 bases in the middle. Germline values: CDR1 MNHNS, CDR2 SASEGT. The CDR3 has 11 residues. The CDR3 sequence is CASSEPYEQYF. The CDR3 nucleotides are TGTGCCAGCAGTGAACCGTACGAGCAGTACTTC.

This clone was seen once. The chain uses TRBV11-1 and TRBJ2-5; maybe TRBD2 (5 bases). The ends were cut back, 1 base at V and 3 bases at J, with 12 bases in the middle. Germline CDR1 is SGHAT and CDR2 is FQDESV (reference sequence). This CDR3 contains 15 residues. The CDR3 is CASSLGPAVEETQYF. CDR3 bases: TGTGCCAGCAGCTTAGGTCCAGCGGTGGAAGAGACCCAGTACTTC.

This chain connects TRBV19 to TRBJ1-2; tentatively, D is TRBD1 (5 bases). From germline, CDR1 is LNHDA and CDR2 SQIVND (reference sequence). This CDR3 comprises 14 residues. Trimming took off 2 bases at V and 7 bases at J, with 14 bases between the two ends. The CDR3 bases are TGTGCCAGTAGTATACAGGGATTTGGATCTGGCTACACCTTC. Translation gives CASSIQGFGSGYTF.

This clone was observed a handful of times. This chain connects TRBV13 to TRBJ1-1; D remains ambiguous. The CDR3 is 14 amino acids. Germline CDR1 is PRHDT and CDR2 is FYEKMQ (reference sequence). Deletions cut 3 bases from V and 7 bases from J, with 15 bases between. This chain's CDR3 is CASSLFSAGYEAFF. The CDR3 DNA reads TGTGCCAGCAGCTTGTTCTCCGCGGGATATGAAGCTTTCTTT.

This clone was detected only once. The chain couples TRBV27 to TRBJ2-7, with a weak D call TRBD2 (5 bases). Looked up from germline, CDR1 is MNHEY and CDR2 is SMNVEV (reference sequence). Trimming removed 0 bases from V and 3 bases from J, with 9 bases in between. This CDR3 spans 14 amino acids. The CDR3 DNA reads as TGTGCCAGCAGTTTATCAGCCCGGGGCTACGAGCAGTACTTC. Translated: CASSLSARGYEQYF.

This clone was observed once. The chain links TRBV6-5 to TRBJ2-7; 10 nucleotides agree with TRBD2. The germline V gene has CDR1 MNHEY and CDR2 SVGAGI. This CDR3 spans 15 amino acids. The V and J ends lost 5 bases and 2 bases, in that order; junction bases with no gene match: 6. CDR3 nucleotide sequence: TGTGCCAGCAGTCTATTAGCGGGGGGTACCTACGAGCAGTACTTC. It translates to CASSLLAGGTYEQYF.

This rearrangement joins TRBV7-8 to TRBJ2-3, with TRBD2 as a possible D gene (5 bases). The CDR3 is made up of 15 amino acids. V was shortened by 5 bases and J by 4 bases, with 16 bases between the two germline ends. Germline-derived CDR1 and CDR2 are SGHVS and FQNEAQ. CDR3 in amino acids: CASSPGRTGADTQYF. CDR3 nucleotides: TGTGCCAGCAGCCCCGGCCGGACTGGGGCAGATACGCAGTATTTT.

As to this clone: Germline is not matched at one junction end, which may reflect a read error. The chain combines TRBV6-5 with TRBJ1-1; D unresolved. CDR3 length equals 12 residues. Looked up from germline, CDR1 is MNHEY and CDR2 is SVGAGI. The CDR3 DNA follows: TGTGCCACCAAAGGAATGGAACAGCGGCTTACTTTT. Translated: CATKGMEQRLTF.

V usage is TRBV2 and J usage is TRBJ1-1, with D possibly being TRBD1 (6 bases). This CDR3 region has 11 residues. The germline V gene has CDR1 SNHLY and CDR2 FYNNEI. The V end was cut by 4 bases, the J end by 11 bases, with 11 bases between. CDR3 sequence (DNA): TGTGCCAGCAGTGGGGGACACGGGGCTTTCTTT. Its translation is CASSGGHGAFF.